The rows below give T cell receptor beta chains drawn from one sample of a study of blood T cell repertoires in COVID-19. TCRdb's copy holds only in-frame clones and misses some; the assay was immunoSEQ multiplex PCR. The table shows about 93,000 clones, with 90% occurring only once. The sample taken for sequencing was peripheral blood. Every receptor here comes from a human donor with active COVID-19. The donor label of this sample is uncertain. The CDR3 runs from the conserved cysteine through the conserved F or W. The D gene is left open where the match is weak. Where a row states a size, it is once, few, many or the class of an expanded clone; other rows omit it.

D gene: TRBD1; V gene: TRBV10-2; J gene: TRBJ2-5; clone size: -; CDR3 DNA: TGCGCCAGCACCGGGACAGGTTTACAAGAGACCCAGTACTTC; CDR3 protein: CASTGTGLQETQYF
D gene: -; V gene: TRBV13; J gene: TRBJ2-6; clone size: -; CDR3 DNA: TGTGCCAGCAGCTTTGCGGGGAGTACTTCGACTGGGGCCAACGTCCTGACTTTC; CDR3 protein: CASSFAGSTSTGANVLTF
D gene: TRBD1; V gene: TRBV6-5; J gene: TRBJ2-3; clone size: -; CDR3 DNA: TGTGCCAGCAGTAAGAGACAGGGGGCTACAGATACGCAGTATTTT; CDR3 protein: CASSKRQGATDTQYF
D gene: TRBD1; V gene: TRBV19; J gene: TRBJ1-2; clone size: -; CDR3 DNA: TGTGCCAGTAGTGTGGACAGGGACGGCTATGGCTACACCTTC; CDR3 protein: CASSVDRDGYGYTF
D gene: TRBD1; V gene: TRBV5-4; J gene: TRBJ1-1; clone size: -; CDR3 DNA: TGTGCCAGCAGCCCATGGACAGGCATGAACACTGAAGCTTTCTTT; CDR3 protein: CASSPWTGMNTEAFF
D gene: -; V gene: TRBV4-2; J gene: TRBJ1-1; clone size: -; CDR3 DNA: TGTGCCAGCAGCCAAGTCACCGGGCGGGGGCGCAGGAACACTGAAGCTTTCTTT; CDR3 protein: CASSQVTGRGRRNTEAFF
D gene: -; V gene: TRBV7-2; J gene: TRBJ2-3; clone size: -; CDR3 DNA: TGTGCCAGCAGCTTATTTACTAGCACAGATACGCAGTATTTT; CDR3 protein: CASSLFTSTDTQYF
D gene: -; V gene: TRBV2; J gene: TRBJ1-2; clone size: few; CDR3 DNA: TGTGCCAGCAGTGAGGCAGTTCCTAACTATGGCTACACCTTC; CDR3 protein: CASSEAVPNYGYTF
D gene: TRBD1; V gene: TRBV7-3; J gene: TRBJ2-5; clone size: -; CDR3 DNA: TGTGCCAGCAGCTTGAACAGGGGGCGGGGAGAGACCCAGTACTTC; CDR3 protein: CASSLNRGRGETQYF
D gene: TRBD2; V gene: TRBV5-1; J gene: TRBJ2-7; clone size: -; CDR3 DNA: TGCGCCAGCAGCGAAGCGGGGAACTACGAGCAGTACTTC; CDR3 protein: CASSEAGNYEQYF
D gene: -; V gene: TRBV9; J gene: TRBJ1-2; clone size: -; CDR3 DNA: TGTGCCAGCAGCGTACAGGGTGGGAACTATGGCTACACCTTC; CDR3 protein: CASSVQGGNYGYTF
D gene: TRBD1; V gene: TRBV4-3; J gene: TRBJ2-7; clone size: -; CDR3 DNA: TGCGCCAGCAGCCAAGAGGGACAGTCCCCTACCTCCTACGAGCAGTACTTC; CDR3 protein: CASSQEGQSPTSYEQYF
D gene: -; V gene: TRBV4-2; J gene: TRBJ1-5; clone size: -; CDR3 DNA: TGTGCCAGCAGCCAAGATCCCATGGGTAGGACAAATAGCAATCAGCCCCAGCATTTT; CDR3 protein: CASSQDPMGRTNSNQPQHF
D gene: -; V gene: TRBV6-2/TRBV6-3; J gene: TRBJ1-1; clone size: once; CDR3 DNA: TGTGCCAGCAGTTACCACTCACCCCTGAGCACTGAAGCTTTCTTT; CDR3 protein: CASSYHSPLSTEAFF
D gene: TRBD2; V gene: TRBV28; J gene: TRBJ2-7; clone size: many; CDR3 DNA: TGTGCCAGCTCCGGGAGGGGTGACACGAAATACGAGCAGTACTTC; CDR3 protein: CASSGRGDTKYEQYF
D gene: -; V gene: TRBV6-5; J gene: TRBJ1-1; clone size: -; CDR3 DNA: TGTGCCAGCAGCCCCGGGGGACTGAACACTGAAGCTTTCTTT; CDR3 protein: CASSPGGLNTEAFF